Sequencing of this T cell receptor (beta chain) was carried out in a study of vaccination and CD4 T cells after COVID-19 (dated by TCRdb to 2022 to 2024). Notes on the research overall: Convalescent patients had a positive SARS-CoV-2 result on nasal swab PCR, and of these patients, several had mild disease and one had severe disease. The convalescent cohort included six males and four females, with two Hispanic individuals, seven Caucasians, two Asians and one multiracial person. Participants received two doses of either the Pfizer-BioNTech BNT162b2 vaccine (n=8) or the Moderna mRNA-1273 vaccine (n=2). Post-COVID blood samples from convalescent patients were collected a median of roughly 100 days after diagnosis, with a range of roughly 35 to 161 days. Post-vaccine blood samples were taken a median of approximately 76 days after the second vaccine dose, with a range of 14 to 241 days. Culture stimuli were overlapping spike peptide pools from SARS-CoV-2 and from the common cold coronaviruses HCoV-NL63, HCoV-OC43 and HCoV-229E. Control cultures used a CEFX viral epitope pool as positive control, an HIV-1 Nef peptide pool as negative control, or no peptide. The spike-specific CD4+ TCR repertoire was compared before and after mRNA vaccination in approximately 9 COVID-19 convalescent patients and several infection-naive healthy vaccine recipients. What the work shows at the level of the full study, not this receptor alone: Of the vaccine-specific clones in convalescent patients, 304 of 307, or nearly all, reacted only to SARS-CoV-2 spike and did not cross-react with common cold coronaviruses. Relatively few convalescent patients were included in the study, and early timepoints after natural infection were not analyzed. The median number of SARS-CoV-2-reactive clonotypes rose from 20 to 25 after infection to around 40 after vaccination, but the change was not significant. In convalescent patients, a median about 86% of post-vaccine SARS-CoV-2-reactive clones were detected only after vaccination, suggesting vaccine-specific priming.

On this clonotype itself: There is no known antigen for this receptor. Nothing much larger sits one base from this clone, and base qualities are not available.

The sample's treatment or condition label is to be understood as: roughly ten-day PBMC culture with coronavirus spike peptide pools or control peptides (ViraFEST assay). To expand antigen-specific T cells with peptide pools and then pick out the expanded clonotypes through TCR sequencing, the study relied on the ViraFEST assay. The convalescent patients' positive SARS-CoV-2 PCR tests were from March to December 2020, which was before the Alpha, Beta and Delta variants emerged in the United States. Each well held 2 million or so PBMCs cultured in IMDM containing roughly 5% human AB serum and approximately 9.4 IU/ml IL-2, with 8.5 to 10 ug/ml peptide pools added. Half of the culture medium was replaced with fresh IL-2-containing medium on days 3 and 7. After 10 to 11 days of culture, CD4+ T cells were isolated by negative selection with the EasySep CD4+ T cell isolation kit. PBMCs were separated from whole blood using Ficoll-Paque Plus gradient centrifugation and then either used fresh or cryopreserved at -140C. Culture conditions were generally each tested in triplicate wells.

Receptor amplification or capture employed PCR. TCR sequencing of DNA from cultured CD4+ T cells used the Oncomine TCR Beta short-read assay at the Johns Hopkins FTIC core. The QIAamp micro DNA kit was used to extract genomic DNA from the cultured CD4+ T cells. Oncomine TCR Beta libraries made from cultured CD4+ T cells were pooled using unique dual indexes and sequenced on an Illumina iSeq 100. The authors' pipeline ran thus. Non-productive sequences were removed, and CDR3s that did not start with C, did not end with F or W, or were shorter than 7 amino acids were discarded. The MANAFEST web application identified antigen-specific clonotypes by comparing peptide-stimulated wells against reference wells and other culture wells. An FDR below 0.05, an odds ratio above 5, and a productive frequency above 0.1% in at least two of three replicate wells were required for clones to be considered positive. A clonotype was classed as cross-reactive if the clonotype showed significant expansion both in SARS-CoV-2 spike wells and in at least one common cold coronavirus spike condition. Levenshtein distances (stringdist) and unrooted phylogenetic trees (ape) in R version 3.6.1 were used to assess CDR3 homology. Starting from the raw public reads, TCRdb applied fastp trimming at Q25, assembled clones with MiXCR and retained in-frame beta chains. CDR3 protein sequences are deduplicated, and each keeps its most common genes and DNA. The V and J calls shown here were made by TCRdb, not taken from the authors' results. The sample data list about 10,000 distinct CDR3 sequences, and about 61% of these were observed just once. About 24% of the sample is taken by the ten largest.

The origin of this receptor is a human donor who had recovered from COVID-19. The specimen sequenced was CD4+ T cells from blood, cultured in vitro.

The CDR3 has the sequence CASSLGAVGAGTGELFF. DNA sequence: TGTGCCAGCAGCTTAGGGGCTGTGGGGGCCGGCACCGGGGAGCTGTTTTTT. The chain employs TRBV7-2 and TRBJ2-2; tentative D gene TRBD1, with 6 bases matching. Measured from the cysteine to the phenylalanine, the CDR3 is 17 residues long. Left in the record is the CDR3 DNA by itself, 51 bases read in frame from the first base. Relative to germline, V is 1 base shorter and J is 4 bases shorter, with 16 bases between their ends. The germline V gene specifies SGHTA as CDR1 and FQGNSA as CDR2.